This is a list of T cell receptor beta chains from one sample in a study of T-cell memory formation after mild COVID-19. TCRdb fed the 5' RACE reads into MiXCR, producing one record per CDR3 protein. The sample shows roughly 350,000 distinct CDR3 sequences, roughly 13% of them seen only once. Sequenced input: PBMCs or a T cell subset sorted from them (not recorded which). The receptor source for this set is a man younger than 35 who had mild COVID-19 (a few samples of this study predate the infection). Cell type and time point are not known. The CDR3 runs from the conserved cysteine through the conserved F or W. D genes are given only for firm matches. A row's size may be missing; if present it is once, few, many or a size class.

size | J | D | V | CDR3 | DNA
NA | TRBJ1-4 | NA | TRBV18 | CASSPPYGSEKLFF | TGTGCCAGCTCACCACCGTATGGAAGTGAAAAACTGTTTTTT
NA | TRBJ1-1 | NA | TRBV5-1 | CASSTTGTPNTEAFF | TGCGCCAGCAGCACCACCGGGACGCCGAACACTGAAGCTTTCTTT
few | TRBJ1-5 | NA | TRBV27 | CASSGSGAGNQPQHF | TGTGCCAGCAGTGGCAGCGGGGCGGGCAATCAGCCCCAGCATTTT
NA | TRBJ1-1 | TRBD1 | TRBV12-3/TRBV12-4 | CASSLWDSPNTEAFF | TGTGCCAGCAGTCTGTGGGACAGCCCCAACACTGAAGCTTTCTTT
few | TRBJ2-3 | NA | TRBV18 | CASSSEPLGDNTQYF | TGTGCCAGCTCATCCGAGCCCCTTGGGGATAATACGCAGTATTTT
NA | TRBJ1-1 | NA | TRBV6-5 | CASSYSLGRITENTEAFF | TGTGCCAGCAGTTACTCTTTAGGGCGAATCACAGAGAACACTGAAGCTTTCTTT
NA | TRBJ2-1 | NA | TRBV6-2/TRBV6-3 | CASSPHRGGRNEQFF | TGTGCCAGCAGTCCCCACAGGGGAGGACGCAATGAGCAGTTCTTC
few | TRBJ1-5 | NA | TRBV7-2 | CASSLSWGNQPQHF | TGTGCCAGCAGCTTATCCTGGGGCAATCAGCCCCAGCATTTT
NA | TRBJ2-5 | TRBD1 | TRBV28 | CASSFAGTGQETQYF | TGTGCCAGCAGTTTTGCCGGGACAGGTCAAGAGACCCAGTACTTC
many | TRBJ2-5 | NA | TRBV4-1 | CASSQDWDTEETQYF | TGCGCCAGCAGCCAAGATTGGGACACTGAAGAGACCCAGTACTTC
many | TRBJ2-1 | TRBD2 | TRBV7-3 | CASSMGLAGNEQFF | TGTGCCAGCAGCATGGGACTAGCGGGCAATGAGCAGTTCTTC
many | TRBJ2-3 | NA | TRBV20-1 | CSARDNRLTDTQYF | TGCAGTGCTAGAGATAATAGGCTCACAGATACGCAGTATTTT
few | TRBJ1-5 | TRBD1 | TRBV12-5 | CASGQSGGQPQHF | TGTGCTAGTGGTCAATCAGGGGGTCAGCCCCAGCATTTT
NA | TRBJ2-3 | NA | TRBV27 | CASSSYAWRAGVSDTQYF | TGTGCCAGCAGTTCGTACGCCTGGCGAGCGGGCGTCTCAGATACGCAGTATTTT
few | TRBJ2-1 | NA | TRBV7-2 | CASSLLLAGVYNEQFF | TGTGCCAGCAGCTTACTCCTGGCAGGGGTCTACAATGAGCAGTTCTTC
few | TRBJ2-1 | NA | TRBV5-8 | CASSPFRGSSYNEQFF | TGTGCCAGCAGCCCGTTTAGGGGGAGCTCCTACAATGAGCAGTTCTTC
few | TRBJ2-3 | NA | TRBV11-2 | CASSYWGDSTDTQYF | TGTGCCAGCAGCTACTGGGGGGATAGCACAGATACGCAGTATTTT
NA | TRBJ2-1 | NA | TRBV19 | CASSIAPSNEQFF | TGTGCCAGTAGTATAGCTCCCTCCAATGAGCAGTTCTTC
few | TRBJ1-5 | NA | TRBV9 | CASSVGGGRSQPQHF | TGTGCCAGCAGCGTAGGCGGAGGGAGGTCTCAGCCCCAGCATTTT
NA | TRBJ1-5 | NA | TRBV6-5 | CASSYSRGDQPQHF | TGTGCCAGCAGTTACTCCAGGGGAGATCAGCCCCAGCATTTT
NA | TRBJ2-3 | NA | TRBV19 | CASSLQVTTDTQYF | TGTGCCAGTAGTCTCCAGGTAACGACAGATACGCAGTATTTT
NA | TRBJ1-5 | NA | TRBV4-1 | CASSQTGFSNQPQHF | TGCGCCAGCAGCCAAACAGGGTTCAGCAATCAGCCCCAGCATTTT
NA | TRBJ2-1 | TRBD1 | TRBV11-1 | CASSPPGGFSYNEQFF | TGTGCCAGCAGCCCGCCAGGGGGATTCTCCTACAATGAGCAGTTCTTC
NA | TRBJ1-5 | NA | TRBV6-5 | CASRPGQHNQPQHF | TGTGCCAGCAGACCCGGACAGCACAATCAGCCCCAGCATTTT
NA | TRBJ2-5 | NA | TRBV3-1 | CASSQELARETQYF | TGTGCCAGCAGCCAAGAGCTGGCTCGGGAGACCCAGTACTTC
NA | TRBJ2-4 | NA | TRBV9 | CASSGIGLQDIQYF | TGTGCCAGCAGCGGCATCGGTTTGCAGGACATTCAGTACTTC
few | TRBJ1-1 | NA | TRBV4-3 | CASSQEAGPRNTEAFF | TGCGCCAGCAGCCAAGAGGCCGGGCCCCGAAACACTGAAGCTTTCTTT
NA | TRBJ1-1 | TRBD1 | TRBV6-2/TRBV6-3 | CASRIGTGGDAFF | TGTGCCAGCAGGATCGGGACAGGGGGCGATGCTTTCTTT
few | TRBJ1-1 | NA | TRBV4-1 | CASSQVGGWGAFF | TGCGCCAGCAGCCAAGTGGGGGGTTGGGGAGCTTTCTTT
few | TRBJ1-3 | NA | TRBV13 | CASSSSRGSGNTIYF | TGTGCCAGCAGCTCCTCGCGGGGATCTGGAAACACCATATATTTT
NA | TRBJ2-1 | TRBD2 | TRBV7-2 | CASSLVASGGAREQFF | TGTGCCAGCAGCTTAGTAGCTAGCGGGGGGGCTAGAGAGCAGTTCTTC
many | TRBJ2-3 | NA | TRBV5-1 | CASVRGGSTDTQYF | TGCGCCAGCGTCAGGGGGGGGAGCACAGATACGCAGTATTTT
few | TRBJ1-4 | TRBD1 | TRBV6-7 | CARRNRDSHTLSEKLFF | TGTGCCCGTCGAAACCGGGACAGCCATACCCTGAGTGAAAAACTGTTTTTT
NA | TRBJ1-2 | NA | TRBV9 | CASSVATGGSYTF | TGTGCCAGCAGCGTAGCTACCGGGGGGAGCTACACCTTC
NA | TRBJ2-3 | TRBD2 | TRBV29-1 | CSVAGGSTDTQYF | TGCAGCGTTGCGGGGGGTTCCACAGATACGCAGTATTTT
NA | TRBJ1-1 | NA | TRBV5-1 | CASSWGSSGNTEAFF | TGCGCCAGCAGCTGGGGATCTTCTGGGAACACTGAAGCTTTCTTT
NA | TRBJ1-2 | NA | TRBV20-1 | CSANQGTLFNYGYTF | TGCAGTGCTAACCAGGGAACCCTCTTTAACTATGGCTACACCTTC
few | TRBJ2-3 | NA | TRBV20-1 | CSARGTVGDTQYF | TGCAGTGCTCGGGGGACAGTTGGAGATACGCAGTATTTT
NA | TRBJ1-6 | NA | TRBV12-3/TRBV12-4 | CASSARDKVF | TGTGCCAGCAGTGCGCGGGACAAGGTTTTT
NA | TRBJ1-4 | NA | TRBV7-9 | CASSPFGGSHEKLFF | TGTGCCAGCAGCCCCTTTGGAGGGAGTCATGAAAAACTGTTTTTT
NA | TRBJ2-1 | TRBD2 | TRBV19 | CASSPLAGGHDEQFF | TGTGCCAGTAGTCCTCTAGCGGGGGGGCATGATGAGCAGTTCTTC
NA | TRBJ2-1 | TRBD2 | TRBV28 | CASSSAGGVYNEQFF | TGTGCCAGCAGTTCCGCGGGGGGTGTCTACAATGAGCAGTTCTTC
few | TRBJ1-3 | NA | TRBV15 | CATSRDLAWGNTIYF | TGTGCCACCAGCAGAGATCTGGCCTGGGGAAACACCATATATTTT
few | TRBJ2-4 | TRBD1 | TRBV11-1 | CASGSGTGGSIQYF | TGTGCCAGCGGATCCGGGACAGGGGGATCCATTCAGTACTTC
NA | TRBJ2-2 | TRBD2 | TRBV12-3/TRBV12-4 | CASSSSLAGTGELFF | TGTGCCAGCAGTTCGAGCCTAGCGGGGACCGGGGAGCTGTTTTTT
many | TRBJ2-1 | TRBD2 | TRBV6-5 | CASGTTFEQFF | TGTGCCAGCGGGACTACTTTTGAGCAGTTCTTC
few | TRBJ1-3 | TRBD1 | TRBV30 | CAWNRDRNENTIYF | TGTGCCTGGAACCGGGACAGAAACGAAAACACCATATATTTT
NA | TRBJ1-6 | TRBD1 | TRBV7-2 | CASSSLPGGNSPLHF | TGTGCCAGCAGCTCTCTTCCAGGGGGGAATTCACCCCTCCACTTT
once | TRBJ1-5 | NA | TRBV18 | CASSRDAGALNQPQHF | TGTGCCAGCTCTCGCGACGCGGGGGCCCTAAATCAGCCCCAGCATTTT
NA | TRBJ1-2 | NA | TRBV7-3 | CATRPGGADGYTF | TGTGCCACCCGGCCGGGGGGCGCAGATGGCTACACCTTC
NA | TRBJ2-1 | TRBD2 | TRBV5-1 | CASSRGETAAYNEQFF | TGCGCCAGCAGCCGGGGGGAGACAGCAGCCTACAATGAGCAGTTCTTC
NA | TRBJ2-2 | NA | TRBV5-1 | CASSKGHRDPNTGELFF | TGCGCCAGCAGCAAGGGGCACAGAGATCCGAACACCGGGGAGCTGTTTTTT
few | TRBJ2-1 | NA | TRBV7-6 | CASSPGTANEQFF | TGTGCCAGCAGCCCGGGGACGGCCAATGAGCAGTTCTTC
many | TRBJ2-2 | TRBD1 | TRBV7-6 | CASSFRTGTNTGELFF | TGTGCCAGCAGCTTCCGGACAGGGACGAACACCGGGGAGCTGTTTTTT